The 32 T cell receptor beta chains listed next were all sequenced from one sample in a study of beta chain features in type 1 diabetes. Study observations and caveats: TCRB CDR3 length was moderately but significantly reduced in all four CD4+ subsets of Type 1 diabetes patients.

Expressed TCRB transcripts were sequenced because the isolated RNA had all been reverse transcribed beforehand. The method was immunoSEQ multiplex PCR; TCRdb's version includes in-frame clones alone and lacks a portion of them. The table lists about 360,000 clones, around 13% of them singletons, with over 0.008% in the top ten. The antigens for these receptors are not known. Sequenced material: naive CD4+ T cells from blood. Receptors originate from a woman aged 18-29 years with type 1 diabetes.

This chain uses TRBV15 with TRBJ2-1; TRBD2 matches 10 bases. J gave up 2 bases and V 4 bases, and 2 bases lay outside the gene matches. Germline V gene data show CDR1 as LNHNV and CDR2 as YYDKDF (reference sequence). The CDR3 is made up of 15 amino acids. DNA of the CDR3: TGTGCCACCAGCACGACTAGCGGGCCCTACAATGAGCAGTTCTTC. Amino acids: CATSTTSGPYNEQFF.

The V call is TRBV18, the J call TRBJ2-1, with 9 nucleotides matching TRBD2. V lost 6 bases, J lost 6 bases, and 6 bases stayed unmatched. This CDR3 region has 14 residues. Germline-derived CDR1 and CDR2 are KGHSH and LQKENI. The chain's CDR3 is CASSPGLASNEQFF. CDR3 nucleotide sequence: TGTGCCAGCTCCCCGGGACTAGCCTCCAATGAGCAGTTCTTC.

This clone was seen more than once but under ten times. The chain is built from TRBV19 and TRBJ1-6, with D unresolved. Trimming took 1 base from V and 9 from J, leaving 7 bases between them. This CDR3 is built from 13 residues. CDR1 and CDR2 (germline): LNHDA, SQIVND (reference sequence). The chain's CDR3 is CASSIGQASPLHF. Here the CDR3 DNA reads TGTGCCAGTAGTATAGGCCAGGCTTCACCCCTCCACTTT.

This clone was detected only a few times. J is TRBJ2-3 and V is TRBV9, with D maybe TRBD2 (5 bases). The CDR3 covers 16 residues. V shed 0 bases and J shed 4 bases, with 15 bases lying between them. Per germline, CDR1 SGDLS and CDR2 YYNGEE. The CDR3 sequence: CASSVVSGSGADTQYF. The CDR3, as DNA: TGTGCCAGCAGCGTAGTATCGGGGAGTGGTGCAGATACGCAGTATTTT. The whole variable domain, filled in from reference TRBV9 and TRBJ2-3, reads DSGVTQTPKHLITATGQRVTLRCSPRSGDLSVYWYQQSLDQGLQFLIQYYNGEERAKGNILERFSAQQFPDLHSELNLSSLELGDSALYFCASSVVSGSGADTQYFGPGTRLTVL.

For this clone: This same CDR3 is encoded by further DNA sequences in the sample. The chain employs TRBV18 and TRBJ2-7; 8 bases are shared with TRBD1. V shed 5 bases and J 7 bases; nucleotides not matched to a gene: 4. The germline gives CDR1 KGHSH, CDR2 LQKENI. The CDR3 spans 12 residues. The CDR3: CASSENRGEQYF. The CDR3 region has the DNA TGTGCCAGCTCAGAAAACAGGGGGGAGCAGTACTTC. Full variable domain (missing parts from reference TRBV18 and TRBJ2-7): NAGVMQNPRHLVRRRGQEARLRCSPMKGHSHVYWYRQLPEEGLKFMVYLQKENIIDESGMPKERFSAEFPKEGPSILRIQQVVRGDSAAYFCASSENRGEQYFGPGTRLTVT.

The chain has TRBV29-1 and TRBJ2-5; no clear D. V was clipped by 6 bases and J by 1 base, with 9 bases between them. Germline CDR1 SQVTM, CDR2 ANQGSEA. This CDR3 comprises 12 residues. The CDR3 DNA reads TGCAGCGTCGCCCCTACCCAAGAGACCCAGTACTTC. It yields the protein CSVAPTQETQYF.

This rearrangement joins TRBV6-5 to TRBJ2-4, with D possibly matching TRBD1 (6 bases). The germline CDR1 and CDR2 sequences are MNHEY and SVGAGI. The CDR3 contains 15 residues. The V gene lost 6 bases and the J gene lost 0 bases, with 12 bases spanning the gap. DNA of the CDR3: TGTGCCAGCAGCAGGACAGCCGTAGCCAAAAACATTCAGTACTTC. Protein: CASSRTAVAKNIQYF.

The CDR3 sequence is CASSIRDRDYNEQFF. For the CDR3, the DNA is TGTGCCAGCAGCATTCGGGACAGGGACTACAATGAGCAGTTCTTC. V gene TRBV11-1 combines with J gene TRBJ2-1; 9 bases line up with TRBD1. Germline V gene sequence: CDR1 SGHAT, CDR2 FQDESV (reference sequence). CDR3 length: 15 amino acids. V lost 5 bases, J lost 3 bases, and 5 bases stayed unmatched. The whole variable domain, filled in from reference TRBV11-1 and TRBJ2-1, reads EAEVAQSPRYKITEKSQAVAFWCDPISGHATLYWYRQILGQGPELLVQFQDESVVDDSQLPKDRFSAERLKGVDSTLKIQPAELGDSAMYLCASSIRDRDYNEQFFGPGTRLTVL.

The chain couples TRBV5-1 to TRBJ2-7; D gene ambiguous. This CDR3 is 15 amino acids long. Germline lookup yields CDR1 SGHRS and CDR2 YFSETQ. The ends were cut back, 1 base at V and 0 bases at J, with 11 bases in the middle. CDR3 protein: CASSLKDMSSYEQYF. CDR3 bases: TGCGCCAGCAGCTTGAAAGACATGAGCTCCTACGAGCAGTACTTC.

J is TRBJ1-6 and V is TRBV18, with D hard to call. V was trimmed by 5 bases and J by 5 bases, leaving 16 bases between them. This CDR3 has 16 amino acids. CDR1 KGHSH and CDR2 LQKENI come from the germline V gene. The CDR3 region is CASSLSRKVNNSPLHF. The CDR3 nucleotides are TGTGCCAGCTCATTGTCGCGTAAAGTGAATAATTCACCCCTCCACTTT. Complete variable domain (other parts from reference TRBV18 and TRBJ1-6): NAGVMQNPRHLVRRRGQEARLRCSPMKGHSHVYWYRQLPEEGLKFMVYLQKENIIDESGMPKERFSAEFPKEGPSILRIQQVVRGDSAAYFCASSLSRKVNNSPLHFGNGTRLTVT.

Note on this clone: Without the conserved terminal phenylalanine or tryptophan, this CDR3 likely stems from a read error. The limits of the CDR3 on the DNA are not certain, so only TCRdb's listed CDR3 is given. This rearrangement joins TRBV20-1 to TRBJ1-2; the D call of TRBD1 is as the table states it, not checked on the DNA. The CDR3 is 11 residues long, counting both termini. The germline gives CDR1 DFQATT, CDR2 SNEGSKA (reference sequence). The CDR3: CSARASQGPSI.

The CDR3 DNA reads as TGTGCCAGCAGGGGCCGGGCAGCACAGCGGGGCTCCTACAATGAGCAGTTCTTC. It codes for CASRGRAAQRGSYNEQFF. The chain has TRBV7-9 and TRBJ2-1; 7 nucleotides match TRBD2. Per the germline V gene, CDR1 is SEHNR and CDR2 is FQNEAQ (reference sequence). This CDR3 is 18 amino acids long. The V gene end was trimmed by 6 bases and the J gene end by 0 bases; junction bases not matched to a gene: 14.

The chain is built from TRBV18 and TRBJ2-7; TRBD1 matches 11 bases. Germline values: CDR1 KGHSH, CDR2 LQKENI. This CDR3 contains 14 residues. With 4 bases clipped from V and 6 bases from J, the junction kept 5 bases outside the gene matches. In DNA, the CDR3 is TGTGCCAGCTCACAGGGACAGGGGGTGGTCGAGCAGTACTTC. It encodes CASSQGQGVVEQYF.

The chain combines TRBV7-4 with TRBJ1-6, with a tentative D call TRBD1 (5 bases). This CDR3 region has 16 residues. The V end lost 3 bases, the J end lost 7 bases, and 16 bases lay between the germline ends. Germline values: CDR1 SGHVT, CDR2 SQSDAQ. The CDR3 protein is CASSFTPGLGNSPLHF. The CDR3 DNA sequence: TGTGCCAGCAGCTTTACCCCGGGACTGGGGAATTCACCCCTCCACTTT.

A few counts support this clone. V and J are TRBV29-1 and TRBJ1-4; 7 bases agree with TRBD1. Germline assignment: CDR1 SQVTM and CDR2 ANQGSEA. J gave up 5 bases and V 8 bases, and 8 bases lay outside the gene matches. This CDR3 has 13 residues. The CDR3 nucleotides are TGCAGCCCCGAGGACAGGCGGAATGAAAAACTGTTTTTT. Its protein product is CSPEDRRNEKLFF. Full variable domain (missing parts from reference TRBV29-1 and TRBJ1-4): SAVISQKPSRDICQRGTSLTIQCQVDSQVTMMFWYRQQPGQSLTLIATANQGSEATYESGFVIDKFPISRPNLTFSTLTVSNMSPEDSSIYLCSPEDRRNEKLFFGSGTQLSVL.

This clone was found a few times. The rearrangement joins TRBV25-1 to TRBJ1-1; D not certain. V was shortened by 4 bases and J by 1 base, with 7 bases between the two germline ends. The CDR3 contains 13 residues. Germline CDR1 MGHDK, CDR2 SYGVNS. The CDR3 region has the DNA TGTGCCAGCAGTGGTGACTCGAACACTGAAGCTTTCTTT. It translates to CASSGDSNTEAFF.

The V gene is TRBV6-6, the J gene TRBJ1-4; tentatively, D is TRBD1 (5 bases). From germline, CDR1 is MNHNY and CDR2 SVGAGI (reference sequence). The CDR3 is made up of 15 amino acids. The V gene lost 2 bases and the J gene lost 6 bases, with 13 bases spanning the gap. CDR3 loop: CASSYTAGGDEKLFF. In nucleotides, the CDR3 is TGTGCCAGCAGTTACACAGCCGGGGGTGATGAAAAACTGTTTTTT.

The CDR3 sequence is CAGKGQSEAFF. The CDR3 bases are TGTGCCGGGAAGGGACAGTCTGAAGCTTTCTTT. The rearrangement links TRBV6-4 to TRBJ1-1; 7 nucleotides match TRBD1. Germline V lookup: CDR1 MRHNA, CDR2 SNTAGT. J gave up 6 bases and V 11 bases, and 6 bases lay outside the gene matches. CDR3 size: 11 residues.

The rearrangement joins TRBV6-6 to TRBJ1-2; D uncertain. V lost 3 bases, J lost 3 bases, and 8 bases lay in between. The CDR3 is 13 residues long. Germline CDR1 MNHNY, CDR2 SVGAGI (reference sequence). The CDR3 region has the DNA TGTGCCAGCAGTTATGGAGCTCACTATGGCTACACCTTC. This encodes CASSYGAHYGYTF.

This chain links TRBV4-1 with TRBJ2-2; TRBD2 is a possible D gene (6 bases). Germline V CDR1 and CDR2: MGHRA, YSYEKL. Trimming pared 6 bases from V and 6 bases from J, leaving 17 bases between. The CDR3 contains 15 residues. The CDR3 here is CASREGTGASGELFF. The CDR3 DNA sequence: TGCGCCAGCAGGGAGGGGACCGGCGCCTCCGGGGAGCTGTTTTTT.

A few counts support this clone. This chain links TRBV27 with TRBJ1-5; D perhaps matches TRBD1 (5 bases). V dropped 4 bases and J dropped 11 bases, with 30 bases sitting between them. CDR1 and CDR2 (germline): MNHEY, SMNVEV (reference sequence). CDR3 length: 18 residues. DNA for the CDR3: TGTGCCAGCAGTTCCTTCTTCCACACACAGGACGCTTTTCGGGCCCAGCATTTT. Protein sequence: CASSSFFHTQDAFRAQHF.

The V and J genes are TRBV29-1 and TRBJ2-5; tentatively, D is TRBD2 (6 bases). This CDR3 region has 13 residues. V lost 4 bases and J lost 4, with 13 bases in between. The germline V gene encodes CDR1 SQVTM and CDR2 ANQGSEA. CDR3 amino acids: CSVARDRRETQYF. DNA of the CDR3: TGCAGCGTTGCGCGGGATCGGAGAGAGACCCAGTACTTC.

This chain connects TRBV19 to TRBJ2-1, with unresolved D. Per the germline V gene, CDR1 is LNHDA and CDR2 is SQIVND (reference sequence). Trimming shortened V by 3 bases and J by 5 bases, and 14 bases separated the two germline ends. This CDR3 has 15 residues. CDR3 amino acids: CASSMQTTQNNEQFF. The CDR3 bases are TGTGCCAGTAGTATGCAGACAACCCAAAACAATGAGCAGTTCTTC.

This clone was found a few times. The chain has TRBV2 and TRBJ1-2, with D possibly matching TRBD1 (6 bases). V shed 3 bases and J shed 4 bases, with 12 bases lying between them. Germline V gene data show CDR1 as SNHLY and CDR2 as FYNNEI. The length of the CDR3 is 14 residues. CDR3 loop: CASSDFGQPYGYTF. CDR3 DNA sequence: TGTGCCAGCAGTGATTTCGGACAGCCCTATGGCTACACCTTC.

The chain combines TRBV14 with TRBJ2-7; D is possibly TRBD2 (6 bases). The CDR3 consists of 13 residues. Germline loops: CDR1 SGHDN, CDR2 FVKESK. The germline V and J ends were trimmed by 2 bases and 6 bases, with 11 bases remaining between them. The CDR3 coding sequence is TGTGCCAGCAGCCAATTCGGGGGTGGCGAGCAGTACTTC. Translating it yields CASSQFGGGEQYF. The complete variable domain, with remaining parts taken from reference TRBV14 and TRBJ2-7, reads EAGVTQFPSHSVIEKGQTVTLRCDPISGHDNLYWYRRVMGKEIKFLLHFVKESKQDESGMPNNRFLAERTGGTYSTLKVQPAELEDSGVYFCASSQFGGGEQYFGPGTRLTVT.

The genes are TRBV7-2 and TRBJ2-5; tentative D call: TRBD2 (6 bases). The CDR3 has 15 residues. V was clipped by 2 bases and J by 5 bases, with 15 bases between them. CDR1 and CDR2 from the germline V gene are SGHTA and FQGNSA. This CDR3 reads CASSLLASDGETQYF. The DNA of the CDR3 is TGTGCCAGCAGCTTACTGGCTAGCGATGGGGAGACCCAGTACTTC.

The chain combines TRBV4-1 with TRBJ2-1; 13 bases are shared with TRBD2. CDR3 length equals 18 residues. CDR1 is MGHRA, CDR2 YSYEKL, per germline. Unmatched junction bases numbered 15, after V lost 8 bases and J lost 5 bases. For the CDR3, the DNA is TGCGCCAGCGCAAGACTAGCGGGAGGTATTGAGTCCCACAATGAGCAGTTCTTC. This translates into CASARLAGGIESHNEQFF.

The sample holds a few counts of this clone. The rearrangement uses TRBV5-4 and TRBJ2-7, with 13 positions matching TRBD2. The V gene's germline CDR1 is SGHNT and CDR2 YYREEE (reference sequence). The CDR3 runs to 15 residues. V shed 2 bases and J 6 bases; nucleotides not matched to a gene: 5. CDR3 sequence reads: CASSFGLAGAPEQYF. For the CDR3, the DNA is TGTGCCAGCAGCTTTGGACTAGCGGGAGCTCCCGAGCAGTACTTC.

This clone showed up just a few times. V is TRBV12-5 and J is TRBJ2-1; 13 nucleotides match TRBD2. V was clipped by 4 bases and J by 2 bases; unmatched bases: 5. The CDR3 has 17 residues. The V gene's germline CDR1 is LGHNT and CDR2 FRNRAP. The CDR3 nucleotides are TGTGCTAGTGGTTCTCGGACTAGCGGGAGCACCTACAATGAGCAGTTCTTC. Protein sequence: CASGSRTSGSTYNEQFF.

In DNA form, the CDR3 reads TGTGCCAGCAGCGCTGGGGGGTATGAGGGTGACACCATATATTTT. Translation gives CASSAGGYEGDTIYF. The rearrangement uses TRBV9 and TRBJ1-3, with D perhaps matching TRBD1 (5 bases). Trimming stripped 3 bases from V and 8 bases from J, with 18 bases between. The germline gives CDR1 SGDLS, CDR2 YYNGEE. This CDR3 comprises 15 residues.

In its sample, this clone was seen a few times. The chain combines TRBV4-1 with TRBJ2-7, with 8 bases identical to TRBD2. There are 15 residues in the CDR3. Germline V gives CDR1 MGHRA, CDR2 YSYEKL. V was clipped by 1 base and J by 4 bases; unmatched bases: 6. This CDR3 reads CASSQGQRELYEQYF. CDR3 in DNA: TGCGCCAGCAGCCAAGGACAGCGGGAGTTGTACGAGCAGTACTTC.

The gene calls are TRBV2 and TRBJ2-1; tentatively, D is TRBD2 (6 bases). CDR3 length: 13 residues. Germline-derived CDR1 and CDR2 are SNHLY and FYNNEI. The ends were cut back, 3 bases at V and 16 bases at J, with 19 bases in the middle. The CDR3: CASSDGTEGRDFF. The CDR3 DNA reads as TGTGCCAGCAGTGACGGGACTGAAGGTCGAGACTTCTTC.